This T cell receptor beta chain originates from a study of blood T cell repertoires in COVID-19. Study information: T cells, B-cell-depleted T cells, or PBMCs supplied cDNA or gDNA.

In assigning cohorts, the study relied on participant-reported clinical history. Trimming removed 2 bases from V and 2 bases from J, with 12 bases in between. CDR1 and CDR2 (germline): GTSNPN, SVGIG (reference sequence). There are 14 residues in the CDR3. Per the study methods: Reference gene primer amplification in the assay estimated nucleated cell counts. Using immunoSEQ multiplex PCR, the repertoire was profiled, and TCRdb retains in-frame clones only, with some absent. For V, J and clone size, that table is used; D and trimming come from the DNA. The sample includes about 350,000 clones, about 88% seen only once; the top ten take over 0.8%.

The sequence was collected from a woman in her twenties or thirties who had recovered from COVID-19. The gene calls are TRBV30 and TRBJ1-1; weak D call: TRBD1 (6 bases). Input material: PBMCs or T cells enriched from blood (not recorded which). The CDR3, as DNA: TGTGCCTGGAGTATTGGGGGCTCCAACACTGAAGCTTTCTTT. Its protein product is CAWSIGGSNTEAFF. The full variable domain, its missing parts supplied by reference TRBV30 and TRBJ1-1, is SQTIHQWPATLVQPVGSPLSLECTVEGTSNPNLYWYRQAAGRGLQLLFYSVGIGQISSEVPQNLSASRPQDRQFILSSKKLLLSDSGFYLCAWSIGGSNTEAFFGQGTRLTVV.